The T cell receptor beta chain under discussion was sequenced for a study of T cells expressing NK-cell markers. Study overall: In sorted CD3+CD56+NKG2C+, CD3+CD56+NKG2C- and CD3+CD56-NKG2C+ T cells, TCR beta repertoires were obtained.

TCRdb reprocessed the 5' RACE reads and reports one entry per CDR3 protein, with no DNA. This sample contains 300,000 or so distinct CDR3 sequences. Study results and limitations: The study found dominant NKG2C+ clonotypes at about 1.0-7.0% of CD8+ T cells in 5 or 6 donors. There were a handful of donors in whom these clonotypes also led the CD3+CD56-NKG2C+ fraction. Clones of NKG2C+ T cells that had expanded were of unclear HCMV specificity.

With regard to this clonotype: Antigen unknown.

This TCR derives from a woman aged 18 to 75 in good health. Source material: blood T cells: a sorted CD56 or NKG2C T cell subset, CD4+ or CD8+ T cells, or bulk PBMC T cells (not recorded which).

This CDR3 is CASSSSDTQYF. The chain couples TRBV12-3 or TRBV12-4 to TRBJ2-3. This CDR3 region has 11 residues.